Following are 5 T cell receptor beta chains from one sample sequenced in a study of OX40 agonist ivuxolimab in advanced cancers. The library was produced with the immunoSEQ multiplex PCR assay. As stored in TCRdb, this immuneACCESS dataset retains in-frame rearrangements with V and J assigned. A fraction of the clones does not appear; measured against another copy, unresolved V genes explain less than half of the discrepancy, and the remainder lacks a known reason. The sample table records over 15,000 clones; 73% of these occur just once. The ten largest clones capture 25% to 35% of the sample. This specimen was CD4+ or CD8+ T cells sorted from blood, taken in a trial of the OX40 agonist ivuxolimab. These receptors were obtained from an adult with an advanced solid tumor such as melanoma, head and neck, liver or kidney cancer.

This clone was picked up one time. The rearrangement links TRBV7-9 to TRBJ1-2; a possible D gene is TRBD1 (6 bases). Germline V gene data show CDR1 as SEHNR and CDR2 as FQNEAQ (reference sequence). V was cut by 1 base and J by 13 bases, with 16 bases left in between. The CDR3 sequence is 13 residues long. The CDR3 region is CASSLGADRPLTF. The CDR3 DNA reads as TGTGCCAGCAGCTTAGGAGCTGACAGGCCCCTCACCTTC.

The chain recombines TRBV11-2 with TRBJ2-5; D is unclear. V was pared by 1 base and J by 2 bases, with 2 bases between. The germline gives CDR1 SGHAT, CDR2 FQNNGV. The CDR3 length is 12 residues. CDR3 nucleotides: TGTGCCAGCAGCTTAGGGCAAGAGACCCAGTACTTC. Its protein is CASSLGQETQYF.

CDR3 sequence (DNA): TGTGCCAGCAGCTCGGGAGCCTACAATGAGCAGTTCTTC. The encoded protein is CASSSGAYNEQFF. This rearrangement joins TRBV7-3 to TRBJ2-1, with D possibly TRBD2 on 6 matching bases. V was clipped by 4 bases and J by 2 bases, with 6 bases between them. The CDR3 has 13 residues. Germline CDR1 reads SGHTA; CDR2 reads FQGTGA.

This clone was counted only a few times. J is TRBJ2-7 and V is TRBV14, with 9 nucleotides matching TRBD2. The ends lost 3 bases at V and 5 bases at J; junction bases unmatched: 11. The germline CDR1 and CDR2 sequences are SGHDN and FVKESK. The CDR3 is 16 residues long. DNA of the CDR3: TGTGCCAGCAGCCAGACTTGGCGGGAGGGCCGGGACGAGCAGTACTTC. Translated: CASSQTWREGRDEQYF.

The V call is TRBV7-9, the J call TRBJ1-2; 9 bases fit TRBD1. The CDR3 is 12 residues long. CDR1 is SEHNR, CDR2 FQNEAQ, per germline (reference sequence). The J segment lost 7 bases and the V segment lost 4 bases, leaving 1 base of the junction unmatched. The CDR3 is CASSWGQGGYTF. CDR3 DNA: TGTGCCAGCAGCTGGGGACAGGGTGGCTACACCTTC.